This entry describes one TCR beta chain. Its specificity is not known. The sample belongs to a study of cytomegalovirus exposure and HLA in healthy donors. Germline values: CDR1 SGHTA, CDR2 FQGNSA. This CDR3 contains 15 residues. Trimming cost V 6 bases and J 2 bases, with 14 bases left between them. Study-wide findings and caveats: Sequencing depth roughly uniform across donors was assumed in presence/absence analyses. Further analysis, carried out later, found HLA-associated TCR beta chains more clonally expanded than equally common other chains. A link between a missense DCLRE1C variant and TCR beta V- and J-gene trimming emerged from a later analysis.

Vbeta (60) and Jbeta (13) primers were used in the PCR. The table came from immunoSEQ multiplex PCR; TCRdb's copy has only in-frame clones and leaves some out. In the table there are 150,000 to 200,000 clones, 70% to 90% of which are singletons. The gene calls are TRBV7-2 and TRBJ1-5, with a possible D match to TRBD1 (6 bases). This clonotype was sampled from a woman aged 50 to 65 in good health and CMV-seronegative. Specimen: PBMCs. The CDR3 DNA sequence: TGTGCCAGCAGTTCCGGGACAATGGGCAATCAGCCCCAGCATTTT. It codes for CASSSGTMGNQPQHF.